What follows are 27 T cell receptor beta chains derived from one specimen sequenced in a study of read filtering for tumor transcriptome and immune sequencing. This library used approximately 390 ng RNA and molecular barcoded adaptors spanning alpha/delta and beta/gamma chains. TCRdb reanalysed the reads using MiXCR and keeps one entry per CDR3 protein. This table has 35,000 to 50,000 distinct CDR3 sequences, approximately 19% appearing once. Sequenced material: a population of CD138-negative cells sorted from bone marrow. The receptors derive from a donor aged 40 or over with multiple myeloma.

The chain is built from TRBV5-1 and TRBJ2-1; 9 bases line up with TRBD2. V lost 0 bases and J lost 6; bases outside the gene matches: 7. Per the germline V gene, CDR1 is SGHRS and CDR2 is YFSETQ. This CDR3 is 16 amino acids long. This chain's CDR3 is CASSLAASGIFNEQFF. The CDR3 nucleotides are TGCGCCAGCAGCTTGGCCGCTAGCGGGATCTTCAATGAGCAGTTCTTC.

This clonotype has just a few counts. This may come from a read error, since a much larger clone is one base off. The chain has TRBV5-1 and TRBJ2-1; D perhaps matches TRBD2 (5 bases). CDR1 SGHRS and CDR2 YFSETQ come from the germline V gene. CDR3 length: 14 residues. The CDR3 is CASAPTLAGNGQFF. CDR3 coding DNA: TGCGCCAGCGCGCCTACCCTCGCCGGGAATGGGCAGTTCTTC.

Ten or more counts support this clonotype. The V gene is TRBV5-1, the J gene TRBJ2-3; no definite D call. Trimming stripped 0 bases from V and 0 bases from J, with 8 bases between. The germline V gene encodes CDR1 SGHRS and CDR2 YFSETQ. The CDR3 extends over 15 amino acids. CDR3 DNA sequence: TGCGCCAGCAGCTTGGGGAGTATCAGCACAGATACGCAGTATTTT. Translating it yields CASSLGSISTDTQYF. Together with reference TRBV5-1 and TRBJ2-3, the CDR3 gives the full variable domain: KAGVTQTPRYLIKTRGQQVTLSCSPISGHRSVSWYQQTPGQGLQFLFEYFSETQRNKGNFPGRFSGRQFSNSRSEMNVSTLELGDSALYLCASSLGSISTDTQYFGPGTRLTVL.

This clonotype was seen at least ten times. The chain carries TRBV6-6 and TRBJ2-5; 7 positions match TRBD1. The CDR3 has 13 amino acids. After removal of 8 bases from V and 2 bases from J, the junction contained 5 bases not matched to a gene. Germline lookup yields CDR1 MNHNY and CDR2 SVGAGI (reference sequence). The CDR3 reads CASHRDRQETQYF. The CDR3 nucleotides are TGTGCCAGCCACCGGGACAGACAAGAGACCCAGTACTTC.

This clonotype appeared many times. The chain links TRBV15 to TRBJ2-7; D is undetermined. CDR1 and CDR2 (germline): LNHNV, YYDKDF (reference sequence). The V gene lost 0 bases and the J gene lost 1 base, with 7 bases spanning the gap. This CDR3 has 14 residues. In DNA form, the CDR3 reads TGTGCCACCAGCAGAGAGACGGTATCCTACGAGCAGTACTTC. Residues: CATSRETVSYEQYF.

This clonotype appeared many times. The rearrangement uses TRBV20-1 and TRBJ2-6, with 7 bases matching TRBD2. Germline V gives CDR1 DFQATT, CDR2 SNEGSKA (reference sequence). The ends lost 6 bases at V and 2 bases at J; junction bases unmatched: 4. The CDR3 extends over 14 amino acids. The CDR3: CSAPGRTGANVLTF. The CDR3 bases are TGCAGTGCCCCCGGGAGGACTGGGGCCAACGTCCTGACTTTC.

This clonotype was recorded at least ten times. The V gene is TRBV12-3 or TRBV12-4, the J gene TRBJ2-6; D is undetermined. V was shortened by 7 bases and J by 2 bases, with 3 bases between the two germline ends. The CDR3 is made up of 12 amino acids. DNA for the CDR3: TGTGCCAGCAAAGCTGGGGCCAACGTCCTGACTTTC. The encoded protein is CASKAGANVLTF.

This clonotype was seen repeatedly, ten times or more. CDR3 DNA: TGCAGCGTTGCGGACGCATCCTACGAGCAGTACTTC. Translated, it gives CSVADASYEQYF. The J gene is TRBJ2-7, the V gene TRBV29-1; D remains ambiguous. Trimming shortened V by 4 bases and J by 1 base, and 8 bases separated the two germline ends. The V gene's germline CDR1 is SQVTM and CDR2 ANQGSEA. The length of the CDR3 is 12 residues.

Details on this clonotype: A read error is the likely source, as a far larger clone sits one nucleotide away. The DNA of the CDR3 is TGTGCCAGCAGCCTCAGGACTAGCGTGAGCACAGATACGCAGTATTTT. This codes for CASSLRTSVSTDTQYF. V gene TRBV3-2 combines with J gene TRBJ2-3; the table's D gene call, TRBD2, was not cross checked with the DNA. TRBV3-2 is designated a pseudogene. The CDR3 sequence is 16 residues long.

Concerning this clonotype: A clone one base away is much larger, so this may be a read error. The chain joins TRBV20-1 to TRBJ1-6; D unresolved. The germline gives CDR1 DFQATT, CDR2 SNEGSKA (reference sequence). The CDR3 is 16 amino acids. The CDR3 nucleotides read TGCATTGCTAGAGATTTGGACGCCGACTATAATTCACCCCTCCACTTT. It specifies CIARDLDADYNSPLHF.

This clonotype was counted ten times or more. The rearrangement joins TRBV10-3 to TRBJ2-7; 13 positions match TRBD2. CDR3 size: 19 residues. With 3 bases clipped from V and 4 bases from J, the junction kept 15 bases outside the gene matches. Germline CDR1 is ENHRY and CDR2 is SYGVKD. The CDR3 nucleotides are TGTGCCATCAGTGACCCCGGGACTAGCGGGACCACGTCCCCTTACGAGCAGTACTTC. Amino acid sequence: CAISDPGTSGTTSPYEQYF.

Many counts were recorded for this clonotype. Sequence at one end of the junction differs from germline and may be a read error. The rearrangement joins TRBV19 to TRBJ2-1; 10 positions match TRBD2. This CDR3 comprises 13 residues. Germline loops: CDR1 LNHDA, CDR2 SQIVND (reference sequence). The chain's CDR3 is CASSIARTSGNTF. CDR3 nucleotides: TGTGCCAGTAGTATAGCCCGAACTAGCGGGAATACCTTC.

This clonotype was found many times. The CDR3 ends on some other residue instead of the conserved phenylalanine or tryptophan, so this is likely a read error. The J gene is TRBJ2-7, the V gene TRBV4-2; the D is unclear. This CDR3 has 14 amino acids. CDR1 and CDR2 from the germline V gene are LGHNA and YNFKEQ. V lost 0 bases to trimming and J lost 3 bases, with 9 bases between them. CDR3 coding DNA: TGTGCCAGCAGCCAAGACGAGCAGAACTACGAGCAGTACCTC. Translating gives CASSQDEQNYEQYL.

This clonotype was seen repeatedly, ten times or more. J is TRBJ2-7 and V is TRBV27; 7 bases align to TRBD1. The germline V gene has CDR1 MNHEY and CDR2 SMNVEV (reference sequence). CDR3 length equals 13 residues. V was clipped by 6 bases and J by 7 bases; unmatched bases: 9. This CDR3 is CASRGQVIREQYF. CDR3 bases: TGTGCCAGCAGAGGACAGGTTATCCGGGAGCAGTACTTC.

This clonotype occurred many times. The rearrangement joins TRBV20-1 to TRBJ2-1; 12 nucleotides line up with TRBD2. This CDR3 is built from 13 residues. J was trimmed by 8 bases and V by 6 bases; bases with no gene match: 5. CDR1 DFQATT and CDR2 SNEGSKA come from the germline V gene (reference sequence). CDR3 in DNA: TGCAGTGCCAGGACTAGCGGGATCGATGAGCAGTTCTTC. Translated, it gives CSARTSGIDEQFF.

Ten or more counts support this clonotype. The chain links TRBV9 to TRBJ2-5; 9 positions match TRBD1. V shed 1 base, J shed 3 bases, and the junction held 1 base outside the gene matches. The CDR3 runs 14 residues. Germline lookup yields CDR1 SGDLS and CDR2 YYNGEE. The CDR3, as DNA: TGTGCCAGCAGCGTACGGGACAGGGAAGAGACCCAGTACTTC. It translates to CASSVRDREETQYF.

This clonotype was seen only a few times. The V call is TRBV11-2, the J call TRBJ2-1; tentatively, D is TRBD1 (6 bases). The CDR3 loop spans 15 amino acids. In germline, CDR1 is SGHAT, CDR2 FQNNGV. V was cut by 4 bases and J by 0 bases, with 10 bases left in between. The CDR3 sequence: CASSSEQGSYNEQFF. CDR3 nucleotides: TGTGCCAGCAGCTCCGAACAGGGCTCCTACAATGAGCAGTTCTTC.

This clonotype was observed a handful of times. The chain joins TRBV18 to TRBJ1-5; no clear D gene. Trimming shortened V by 1 base and J by 0 bases, and 7 bases separated the two germline ends. This CDR3 comprises 15 residues. The germline CDR1 and CDR2 sequences are KGHSH and LQKENI. As DNA, the CDR3 is TGTGCCAGCTCACCACGACGGTATAGCAATCAGCCCCAGCATTTT. Translated: CASSPRRYSNQPQHF. The variable domain in full, with the rest retrieved from reference TRBV18 and TRBJ1-5, is NAGVMQNPRHLVRRRGQEARLRCSPMKGHSHVYWYRQLPEEGLKFMVYLQKENIIDESGMPKERFSAEFPKEGPSILRIQQVVRGDSAAYFCASSPRRYSNQPQHFGDGTRLSIL.

This clonotype was recorded many times. The V call is TRBV4-2, the J call TRBJ2-1; TRBD2 aligns across 10 bases. With 2 bases clipped from V and 0 bases from J, the junction kept 10 bases outside the gene matches. Germline-derived CDR1 and CDR2 are LGHNA and YNFKEQ. There are 19 residues in the CDR3. The DNA for the CDR3 is TGTGCCAGCAGCCAATTTCTCTCTAGCGGGGGCAGCTCCTACAATGAGCAGTTCTTC. Its protein product is CASSQFLSSGGSSYNEQFF.

This clonotype was seen a handful of times. In DNA form, the CDR3 reads TGTGCCAGCAGCTTAGGTCCCCAACAAGATACGCAGTATTTT. This translates into CASSLGPQQDTQYF. This sequence joins TRBV7-2 and TRBJ2-3, with D hard to call. The V gene's germline CDR1 is SGHTA and CDR2 FQGNSA. V was cut by 1 base and J by 5 bases, with 10 bases left in between. The CDR3 spans 14 residues.

In its sample, this clonotype was seen many times. The rearrangement joins TRBV2 to TRBJ2-5; 12 bases are a match to TRBD2. V shed 6 bases and J 4 bases; nucleotides not matched to a gene: 6. The CDR3 runs to 15 residues. Germline V CDR1 and CDR2: SNHLY, FYNNEI. As DNA, the CDR3 is TGTGCCAGCAGGGAGACTAGCGGGAGAGTAGAGACCCAGTACTTC. Its translation: CASRETSGRVETQYF. The whole variable domain, remainder taken from reference TRBV2 and TRBJ2-5, is EPEVTQTPSHQVTQMGQEVILRCVPISNHLYFYWYRQILGQKVEFLVSFYNNEISEKSEIFDDQFSVERPDGSNFTLKIRSTKLEDSAMYFCASRETSGRVETQYFGPGTRLLVL.

This clonotype was seen repeatedly, ten times or more. This chain uses TRBV20-1 with TRBJ2-1; TRBD2 matches at 8 bases. CDR3 length equals 15 residues. V lost 3 bases to trimming and J lost 12 bases; unmatched junction nucleotides: 16. From germline, CDR1 is DFQATT and CDR2 SNEGSKA (reference sequence). The CDR3 region has the DNA TGCAGTGCTAGCCCAACTAGCGGCCCGGTTGGCGCGCAGTTCTTC. This codes for CSASPTSGPVGAQFF.

This clonotype has a count of ten or more. The V call is TRBV28, the J call TRBJ2-1; 8 bases are shared with TRBD2. Germline assignment: CDR1 MDHEN and CDR2 SYDVKM. The trim removed 3 bases at V and 0 bases at J, leaving 16 bases unmatched. The CDR3 length is 20 residues. The CDR3 loop reads CASSFTLPSEAGGSYNEQFF. CDR3 DNA: TGTGCCAGCAGTTTTACGCTCCCCTCCGAGGCGGGAGGCTCCTACAATGAGCAGTTCTTC.

This clonotype appeared many times. This chain uses TRBV20-1 with TRBJ2-1; 9 positions agree with TRBD2. J gave up 4 bases and V 3 bases, and 7 bases lay outside the gene matches. Germline loops: CDR1 DFQATT, CDR2 SNEGSKA (reference sequence). This CDR3 has 15 residues. The CDR3 spells CSASPILAGYNEQFF. Written as DNA, the CDR3 is TGCAGTGCTAGCCCTATACTAGCGGGTTACAATGAGCAGTTCTTC.

Many counts were recorded for this clonotype. V usage is TRBV28 and J usage is TRBJ2-7; 8 bases are shared with TRBD1. The CDR3 is 15 residues long. Germline V CDR1 and CDR2: MDHEN, SYDVKM. V shed 6 bases and J 0 bases; nucleotides not matched to a gene: 7. Here the CDR3 reads CASSRTGTGSYEQYF. The CDR3 DNA reads as TGTGCCAGCAGCCGAACCGGGACAGGCTCCTACGAGCAGTACTTC. The entire variable domain, with the rest obtained from reference TRBV28 and TRBJ2-7, is as follows: DVKVTQSSRYLVKRTGEKVFLECVQDMDHENMFWYRQDPGLGLRLIYFSYDVKMKEKGDIPEGYSVSREKKERFSLILESASTNQTSMYLCASSRTGTGSYEQYFGPGTRLTVT.

This clonotype has a count of ten or more. V usage is TRBV28 and J usage is TRBJ2-2; 14 bases are shared with TRBD2. Germline trimming cut 2 bases from V and 6 bases from J; bases unmatched to any gene: 2. The germline V gene encodes CDR1 MDHEN and CDR2 SYDVKM. The CDR3 has 16 amino acids. In DNA, the CDR3 is TGTGCCAGCAGTTTAGGGACTAGCGGGAGTTCCGGGGAGCTGTTTTTT. It translates to CASSLGTSGSSGELFF.

At least ten counts were recorded for this clonotype. This rearrangement joins TRBV7-9 to TRBJ2-1; D is ambiguous. CDR1 and CDR2 from the germline V gene are SEHNR and FQNEAQ (reference sequence). Trimming removed 5 bases from V and 6 bases from J, with 20 bases in between. This CDR3 has 16 amino acids. The CDR3 loop reads CASSRTDGYPVNEQFF. The DNA for the CDR3 is TGTGCCAGCAGCCGCACCGACGGATACCCCGTCAATGAGCAGTTCTTC.